A single sample is the source of the 5 T cell receptor beta chains below, sequenced in a study of blood T cell repertoires in COVID-19. TCRdb's copy holds only in-frame clones and misses some; the assay was immunoSEQ multiplex PCR. The sample consists of approximately 97,000 clones, around 87% of them appearing once. Source material: peripheral blood. All receptors come from a woman aged 45 to 65 with COVID-19, enrolled during active disease.

This chain uses TRBV28 with TRBJ2-4; D perhaps matches TRBD2 (5 bases). Germline CDR1 is MDHEN and CDR2 is SYDVKM. This CDR3 is 13 amino acids long. V was clipped by 3 bases and J by 12 bases, with 15 bases between them. The CDR3 nucleotides read TGTGCCAGCAGTTTGTCGGGATCCAAGAATCAGTACTTC. Translating gives CASSLSGSKNQYF.

This clone was seen just once. The chain has TRBV6-6 and TRBJ1-1; D gene ambiguous. Germline V lookup: CDR1 MNHNY, CDR2 SVGAGI (reference sequence). V dropped 0 bases and J dropped 3 bases, with 8 bases sitting between them. The CDR3 is 14 residues long. The CDR3 nucleotides read TGTGCCAGCAGTTACTCGAGAGAATACACTGAAGCTTTCTTT. Protein product: CASSYSREYTEAFF.

The chain uses TRBV5-4 and TRBJ1-1; 7 bases map to TRBD1. Germline loops: CDR1 SGHNT, CDR2 YYREEE (reference sequence). Losses at the gene ends were 5 bases for V and 6 bases for J; bases not matched to a gene: 7. There are 13 residues in the CDR3. The CDR3 protein is CASRVGTASEAFF. CDR3 DNA: TGTGCCAGCAGGGTCGGGACAGCCTCTGAAGCTTTCTTT. The whole variable domain, filled in from reference TRBV5-4 and TRBJ1-1, reads ETGVTQSPTHLIKTRGQQVTLRCSSQSGHNTVSWYQQALGQGPQFIFQYYREEENGRGNFPPRFSGLQFPNYSSELNVNALELDDSALYLCASRVGTASEAFFGQGTRLTVV.

V is TRBV6-6 and J is TRBJ1-5; TRBD1 aligns across 8 bases. Trimming at V came to 6 bases and at J to 3 bases, leaving 10 bases not matched to a gene. Per the germline V gene, CDR1 is MNHNY and CDR2 is SVGAGI (reference sequence). The CDR3 is 16 residues long. The CDR3 region is CASSSAGTGFNQPQHF. Here the CDR3 DNA reads TGTGCCAGCAGCTCCGCCGGGACAGGTTTCAATCAGCCCCAGCATTTT.

This chain uses TRBV28 with TRBJ1-6, with 7 bases aligning to TRBD1. The CDR3 loop spans 16 amino acids. CDR1 MDHEN and CDR2 SYDVKM come from the germline V gene. V trimming: 6 bases; J trimming: 3 bases; junction bases outside the gene matches: 8. This CDR3 reads CASRQGPAIYNSPLHF. As DNA, the CDR3 is TGTGCCAGCAGACAGGGGCCCGCCATCTATAATTCACCCCTCCACTTT. Full variable domain (rest looked up from reference TRBV28 and TRBJ1-6): DVKVTQSSRYLVKRTGEKVFLECVQDMDHENMFWYRQDPGLGLRLIYFSYDVKMKEKGDIPEGYSVSREKKERFSLILESASTNQTSMYLCASRQGPAIYNSPLHFGNGTRLTVT.